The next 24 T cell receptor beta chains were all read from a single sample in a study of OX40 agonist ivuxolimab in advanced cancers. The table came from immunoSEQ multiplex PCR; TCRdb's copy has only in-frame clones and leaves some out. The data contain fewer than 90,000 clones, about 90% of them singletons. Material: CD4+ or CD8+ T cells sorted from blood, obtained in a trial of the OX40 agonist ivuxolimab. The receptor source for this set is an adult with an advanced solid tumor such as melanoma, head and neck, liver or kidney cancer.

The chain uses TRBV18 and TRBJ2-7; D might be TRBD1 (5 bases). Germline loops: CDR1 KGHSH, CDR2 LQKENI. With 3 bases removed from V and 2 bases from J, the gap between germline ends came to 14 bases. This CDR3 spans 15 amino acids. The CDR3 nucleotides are TGTGCCAGCTCACCCGGCGCGACAGCTACCTACGAGCAGTACTTC. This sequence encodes CASSPGATATYEQYF.

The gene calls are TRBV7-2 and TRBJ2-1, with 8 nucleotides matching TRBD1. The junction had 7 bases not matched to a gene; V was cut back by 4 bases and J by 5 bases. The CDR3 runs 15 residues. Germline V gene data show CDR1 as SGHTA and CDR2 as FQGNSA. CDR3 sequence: CASSSTPGGNNEQFF. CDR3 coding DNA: TGTGCCAGCAGCTCTACCCCAGGGGGCAACAATGAGCAGTTCTTC. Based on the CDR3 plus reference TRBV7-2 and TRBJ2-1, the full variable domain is GAGVSQSPSNKVTEKGKDVELRCDPISGHTALYWYRQSLGQGLEFLIYFQGNSAPDKSGLPSDRFSAERTGGSVSTLTIQRTQQEDSAVYLCASSSTPGGNNEQFFGPGTRLTVL.

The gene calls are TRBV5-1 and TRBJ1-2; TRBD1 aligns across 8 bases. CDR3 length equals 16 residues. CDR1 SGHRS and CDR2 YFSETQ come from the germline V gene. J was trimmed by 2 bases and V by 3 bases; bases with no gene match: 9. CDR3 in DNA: TGCGCCAGCAGCTCCCCCCGGGACAGGCTGAACTATGGCTACACCTTC. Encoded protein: CASSSPRDRLNYGYTF.

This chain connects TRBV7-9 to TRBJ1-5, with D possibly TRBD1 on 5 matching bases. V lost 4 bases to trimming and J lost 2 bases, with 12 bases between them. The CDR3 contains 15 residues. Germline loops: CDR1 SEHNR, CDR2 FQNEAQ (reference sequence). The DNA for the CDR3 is TGTGCCAGCAGCTCACTTGGGGGTGGCAATCAGCCCCAGCATTTT. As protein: CASSSLGGGNQPQHF.

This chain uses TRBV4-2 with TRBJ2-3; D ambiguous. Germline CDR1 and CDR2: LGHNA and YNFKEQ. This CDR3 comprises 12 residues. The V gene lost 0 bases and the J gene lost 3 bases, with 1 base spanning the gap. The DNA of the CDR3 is TGTGCCAGCAGCCAAGATACAGATACGCAGTATTTT. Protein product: CASSQDTDTQYF.

The CDR3, as DNA: TGCGCCAGCAGCCAAGATACAGGGCCAGGTTGGGGTTCACCCCTCCACTTT. Its protein product is CASSQDTGPGWGSPLHF. This chain links TRBV4-1 with TRBJ1-6; D perhaps matches TRBD1 (6 bases). This CDR3 is 17 amino acids long. Trimming left V 0 bases short and J 9 bases short, with 18 bases between. Germline lookup yields CDR1 MGHRA and CDR2 YSYEKL.

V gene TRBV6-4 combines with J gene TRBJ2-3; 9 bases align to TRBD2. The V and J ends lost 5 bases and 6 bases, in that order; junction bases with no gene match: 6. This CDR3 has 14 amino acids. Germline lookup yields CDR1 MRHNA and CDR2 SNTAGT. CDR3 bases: TGTGCCAGCAGTTCGGGGACTAGCATCGATACGCAGTATTTT. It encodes CASSSGTSIDTQYF.

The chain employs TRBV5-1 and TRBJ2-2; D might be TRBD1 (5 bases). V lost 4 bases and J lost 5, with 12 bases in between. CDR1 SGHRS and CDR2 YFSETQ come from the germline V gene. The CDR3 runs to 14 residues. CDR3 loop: CASSIGQGTGELFF. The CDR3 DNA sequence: TGCGCCAGCAGCATAGGGCAGGGAACCGGGGAGCTGTTTTTT. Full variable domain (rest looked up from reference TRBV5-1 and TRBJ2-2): KAGVTQTPRYLIKTRGQQVTLSCSPISGHRSVSWYQQTPGQGLQFLFEYFSETQRNKGNFPGRFSGRQFSNSRSEMNVSTLELGDSALYLCASSIGQGTGELFFGEGSRLTVL.

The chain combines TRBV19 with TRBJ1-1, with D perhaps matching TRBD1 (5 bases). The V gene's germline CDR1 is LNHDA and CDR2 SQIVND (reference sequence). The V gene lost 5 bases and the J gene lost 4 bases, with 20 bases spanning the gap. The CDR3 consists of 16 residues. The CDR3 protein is CASSPMTAAVSTEAFF. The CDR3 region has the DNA TGTGCCAGTAGTCCAATGACAGCTGCGGTCAGCACTGAAGCTTTCTTT. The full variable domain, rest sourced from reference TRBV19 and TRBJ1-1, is DGGITQSPKYLFRKEGQNVTLSCEQNLNHDAMYWYRQDPGQGLRLIYYSQIVNDFQKGDIAEGYSVSREKKESFPLTVTSAQKNPTAFYLCASSPMTAAVSTEAFFGQGTRLTVV.

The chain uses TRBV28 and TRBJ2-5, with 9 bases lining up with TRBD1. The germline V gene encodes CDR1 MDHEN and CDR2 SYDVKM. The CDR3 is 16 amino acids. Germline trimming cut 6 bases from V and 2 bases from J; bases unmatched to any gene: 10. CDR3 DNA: TGTGCCAGCAGCCTTGGCGGGACAGGGCCGCAAGAGACCCAGTACTTC. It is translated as CASSLGGTGPQETQYF.

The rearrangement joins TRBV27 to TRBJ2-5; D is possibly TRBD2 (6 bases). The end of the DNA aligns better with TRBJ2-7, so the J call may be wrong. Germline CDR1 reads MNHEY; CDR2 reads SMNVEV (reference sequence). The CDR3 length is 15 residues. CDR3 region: CASNSIGGVTYEQYF. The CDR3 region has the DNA TGTGCCAGCAATAGTATCGGGGGTGTCACCTACGAGCAGTACTTC.

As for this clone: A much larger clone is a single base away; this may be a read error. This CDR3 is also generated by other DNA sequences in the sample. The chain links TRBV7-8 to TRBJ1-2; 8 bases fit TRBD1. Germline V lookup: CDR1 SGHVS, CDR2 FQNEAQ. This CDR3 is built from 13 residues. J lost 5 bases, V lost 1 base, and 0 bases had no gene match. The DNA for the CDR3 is TGTGCCAGCAGCTTAGGACAGGGGTATGGCTACACCTTC. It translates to CASSLGQGYGYTF.

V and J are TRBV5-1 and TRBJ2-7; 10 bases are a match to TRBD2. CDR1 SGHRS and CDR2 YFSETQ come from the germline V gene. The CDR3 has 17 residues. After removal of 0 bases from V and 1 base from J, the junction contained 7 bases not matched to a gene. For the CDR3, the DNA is TGCGCCAGCAGCTTGGCGGCTAGCGGGAGAGTGTCCTACGAGCAGTACTTC. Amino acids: CASSLAASGRVSYEQYF.

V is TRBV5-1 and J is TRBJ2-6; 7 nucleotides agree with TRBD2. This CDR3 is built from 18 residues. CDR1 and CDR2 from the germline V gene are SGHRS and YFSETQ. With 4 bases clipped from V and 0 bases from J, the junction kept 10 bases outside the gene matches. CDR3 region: CASSPGGGANSGANVLTF. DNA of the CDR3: TGCGCCAGCAGCCCTGGGGGAGGGGCGAACTCTGGGGCCAACGTCCTGACTTTC.

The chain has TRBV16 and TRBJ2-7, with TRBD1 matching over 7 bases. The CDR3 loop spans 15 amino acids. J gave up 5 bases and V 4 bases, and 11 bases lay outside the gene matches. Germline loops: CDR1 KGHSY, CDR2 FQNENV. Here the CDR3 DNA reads TGTGCCAGCAGCCCCCGGCCAGGGGGTATCCACGAGCAGTACTTC. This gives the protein CASSPRPGGIHEQYF.

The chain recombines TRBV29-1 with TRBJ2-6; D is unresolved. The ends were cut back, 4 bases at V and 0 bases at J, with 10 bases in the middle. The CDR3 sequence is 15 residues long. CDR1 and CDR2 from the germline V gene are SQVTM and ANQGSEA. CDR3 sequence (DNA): TGCAGCGTTGGCGTAGACGGCTCTGGGGCCAACGTCCTGACTTTC. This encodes CSVGVDGSGANVLTF. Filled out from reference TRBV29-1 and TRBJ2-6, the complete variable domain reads SAVISQKPSRDICQRGTSLTIQCQVDSQVTMMFWYRQQPGQSLTLIATANQGSEATYESGFVIDKFPISRPNLTFSTLTVSNMSPEDSSIYLCSVGVDGSGANVLTFGAGSRLTVL.

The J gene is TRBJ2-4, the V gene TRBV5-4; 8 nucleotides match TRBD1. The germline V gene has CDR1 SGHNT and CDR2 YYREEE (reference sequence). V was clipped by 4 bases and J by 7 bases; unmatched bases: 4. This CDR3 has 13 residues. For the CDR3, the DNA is TGTGCCAGCAGCACTGACAGGGGTAACATTCAGTACTTC. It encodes CASSTDRGNIQYF.

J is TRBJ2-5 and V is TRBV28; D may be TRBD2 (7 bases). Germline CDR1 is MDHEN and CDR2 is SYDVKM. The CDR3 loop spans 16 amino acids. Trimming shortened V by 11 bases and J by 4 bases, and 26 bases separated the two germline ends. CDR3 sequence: CAVGGALLSWGETQYF. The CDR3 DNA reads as TGTGCCGTTGGGGGGGCGCTTCTTTCGTGGGGAGAGACCCAGTACTTC.

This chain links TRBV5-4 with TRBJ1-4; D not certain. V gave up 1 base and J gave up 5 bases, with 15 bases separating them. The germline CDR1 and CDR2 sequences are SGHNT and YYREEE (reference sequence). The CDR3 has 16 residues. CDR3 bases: TGTGCCAGCAGCTTGTCAAAGGGAAAATCCAATGAAAAACTGTTTTTT. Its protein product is CASSLSKGKSNEKLFF. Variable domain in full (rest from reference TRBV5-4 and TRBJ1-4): ETGVTQSPTHLIKTRGQQVTLRCSSQSGHNTVSWYQQALGQGPQFIFQYYREEENGRGNFPPRFSGLQFPNYSSELNVNALELDDSALYLCASSLSKGKSNEKLFFGSGTQLSVL.

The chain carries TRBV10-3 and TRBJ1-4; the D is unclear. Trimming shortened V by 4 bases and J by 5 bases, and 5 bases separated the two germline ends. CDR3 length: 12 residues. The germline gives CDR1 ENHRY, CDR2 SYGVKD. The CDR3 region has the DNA TGTGCCATCAGTGGGGCGAATGAAAAACTGTTTTTT. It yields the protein CAISGANEKLFF.

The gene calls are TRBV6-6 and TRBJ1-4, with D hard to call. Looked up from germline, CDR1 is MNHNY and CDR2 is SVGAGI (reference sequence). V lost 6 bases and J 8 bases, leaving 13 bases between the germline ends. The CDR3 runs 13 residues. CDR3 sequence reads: CASRVRGGEKLFF. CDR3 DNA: TGTGCCAGCAGGGTGAGAGGAGGGGAAAAACTGTTTTTT.

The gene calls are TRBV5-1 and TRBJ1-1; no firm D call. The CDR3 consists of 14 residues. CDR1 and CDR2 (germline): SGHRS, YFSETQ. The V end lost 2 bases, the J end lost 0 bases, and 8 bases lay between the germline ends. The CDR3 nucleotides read TGCGCCAGCAGCTTCGACTCACTGAACACTGAAGCTTTCTTT. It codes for CASSFDSLNTEAFF.

In nucleotides, the CDR3 is TGTGCCAGCTCACCAGACACAAATAACTATGGCTACACCTTC. This encodes CASSPDTNNYGYTF. The rearrangement uses TRBV18 and TRBJ1-2; D call uncertain. CDR1 is KGHSH and CDR2 is LQKENI in the germline V gene. The germline V and J ends were trimmed by 2 bases and 1 base, with 8 bases remaining between them. This CDR3 comprises 14 residues.

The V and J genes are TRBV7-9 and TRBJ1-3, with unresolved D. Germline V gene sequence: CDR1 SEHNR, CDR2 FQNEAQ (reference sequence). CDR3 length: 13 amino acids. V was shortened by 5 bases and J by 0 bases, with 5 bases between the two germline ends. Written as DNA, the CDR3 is TGTGCCAGCAGCAGTAACTCTGGAAACACCATATATTTT. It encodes CASSSNSGNTIYF.